This T cell receptor (beta chain) stems from a study of graft-versus-host responses after intestinal transplantation. Whole-study context: Those transplanted obtained multivisceral, liver-intestinal, or isolated intestinal grafts. All recipients got anti-thymocyte globulin induction, then tacrolimus and steroids for around three years.

Worth noting for this clone: The antigen remains unidentified.

Study conclusions and caveats: Some patients had graft-donor T cell macrochimerism. In their allografts, the ratios of graft-versus-host to host-versus-graft T cell clones were high. GvH clones were found in recipient marrow; some appeared first in ileum or blood.

The table came from immunoSEQ multiplex PCR; TCRdb's copy has only in-frame clones and leaves some out. The sample records roughly 97,000 clones, about 88% being singletons. CDR3 length: 15 residues. Germline V gives CDR1 MDHEN, CDR2 SYDVKM. Sequencing used unstimulated CD4+ T cells sorted from spleen or lymph node cells, obtained before intestinal transplant. The clonotype comes from a human donor who received an intestinal transplant. The chain couples TRBV28 to TRBJ2-5, with TRBD2 matching 13 bases. With the DNA end fitting TRBJ2-7 better, the J assignment may be wrong. The CDR3 nucleotides read TGTGCCAGCATGGGACTAGCGGGACATTCCTACGAGCAGTACTTC. Its protein product is CASMGLAGHSYEQYF.